The clone carrying this TCR beta chain appeared once. Its specificity is not known. This sample stems from a study of shared clonotypes between healthy human individuals. On the study more broadly: Aged between 18 and 49, the donors were two women and three men. Donors had three CD4 naive, three CD4 memory, two CD8 naive and one CD8 memory plate apiece.

The data were produced by immunoSEQ multiplex PCR, yet TCRdb's version contains in-frame clones alone and is incomplete. The table records hundreds of thousands of clones, around 87% of them present only once. Study-level points and caveats: In this cohort, only blood was sampled, and tissue repertoires likely differ. A handful of donors shared around 5.2% of their naive CD4 clonotypes.

CDR1 and CDR2 (germline): MNHEY, SMNVEV (reference sequence). V lost 6 bases and J lost 6, with 20 bases in between. This CDR3 has 16 amino acids. This receptor was identified in a man aged 18 to 29 in good health. The rearrangement links TRBV27 to TRBJ1-4, with D perhaps TRBD1 (6 bases). The sequencing sample was made of memory CD8+ T cells sorted from blood. Subset in this sample: CD45RO+ cells pooled with CCR7-negative TemRA cells. The CDR3 loop is CASSPYPGVQDEKLFF. In nucleotides, the CDR3 is TGTGCCAGCAGCCCTTACCCAGGGGTCCAGGATGAAAAACTGTTTTTT.